These T cell receptor beta chains were read from a single sample in a study of cytomegalovirus exposure and HLA in healthy donors. The table came from immunoSEQ multiplex PCR; TCRdb's copy has only in-frame clones and leaves some out. This table has about 130,000 clones, about 76% appearing once. What was sequenced was PBMCs. The origin of the receptors is a man younger than 35 in good health and CMV-seronegative. Each CDR3 is given without its conserved first and last residue. Each record gives: D gene, V gene, J gene, CDR3 protein. A D gene is named only where the DNA matches it firmly.

d_gene: TRBD1; v_gene: TRBV9; j_gene: TRBJ1-2; CDR3aa: ASSEGRGQGFYYT
d_gene: NA; v_gene: TRBV4-1; j_gene: TRBJ1-1; CDR3aa: ASSQVAGNTEAF
d_gene: NA; v_gene: TRBV11-2; j_gene: TRBJ2-2; CDR3aa: ASSFNSLYANTGELF
d_gene: TRBD1; v_gene: TRBV10-1; j_gene: TRBJ2-1; CDR3aa: ASRRDRGYNEQF
d_gene: TRBD1; v_gene: TRBV7-2; j_gene: TRBJ1-5; CDR3aa: ASSSQGARDQPQH
d_gene: NA; v_gene: TRBV18; j_gene: TRBJ1-5; CDR3aa: ASSSIDRRNQPQH
d_gene: NA; v_gene: TRBV19; j_gene: TRBJ2-5; CDR3aa: ASRPSPGETQY
d_gene: NA; v_gene: TRBV6-1; j_gene: TRBJ2-3; CDR3aa: ASSEENRNTDTQY
d_gene: NA; v_gene: TRBV7-9; j_gene: TRBJ2-7; CDR3aa: ASSLAGNHLRGIEQY
d_gene: NA; v_gene: TRBV7-2; j_gene: TRBJ2-1; CDR3aa: ASSAPVGGQF
d_gene: NA; v_gene: TRBV5-1; j_gene: TRBJ2-7; CDR3aa: ASSLGGSGAYEQY
d_gene: NA; v_gene: TRBV19; j_gene: TRBJ2-5; CDR3aa: ASSRQKGVETQY
d_gene: TRBD1; v_gene: TRBV27; j_gene: TRBJ1-1; CDR3aa: ASSSTGDLPEAF
d_gene: NA; v_gene: TRBV7-9; j_gene: TRBJ2-3; CDR3aa: ASKGGGADTQY
d_gene: NA; v_gene: TRBV7-9; j_gene: TRBJ2-5; CDR3aa: ASSFDSAPY
d_gene: NA; v_gene: TRBV7-2; j_gene: TRBJ1-1; CDR3aa: ASIQGGMNTEAF
d_gene: TRBD1; v_gene: TRBV18; j_gene: TRBJ2-5; CDR3aa: ASSPGTGRETQY
d_gene: NA; v_gene: TRBV27; j_gene: TRBJ2-3; CDR3aa: ASSFGRGTGTDTQY
d_gene: TRBD2; v_gene: TRBV7-9; j_gene: TRBJ2-5; CDR3aa: ASSLKRGGLETQY
d_gene: NA; v_gene: TRBV4-1; j_gene: TRBJ1-2; CDR3aa: ASSQERQSYGYT
d_gene: TRBD1; v_gene: TRBV7-8; j_gene: TRBJ2-7; CDR3aa: ASSLTGTGGYEQY
d_gene: NA; v_gene: TRBV4-3; j_gene: TRBJ1-3; CDR3aa: ASSHGYYLNTIY
d_gene: TRBD1; v_gene: TRBV7-9; j_gene: TRBJ2-7; CDR3aa: ASSKPGMTGAPLQY
d_gene: TRBD1; v_gene: TRBV2; j_gene: TRBJ1-1; CDR3aa: ASIPDRALLNTEAF
d_gene: NA; v_gene: TRBV27; j_gene: TRBJ2-5; CDR3aa: ASSPRLQETQY
d_gene: TRBD1; v_gene: TRBV25-1; j_gene: TRBJ1-6; CDR3aa: ASLGRTGEVSSPLH
d_gene: NA; v_gene: TRBV27; j_gene: TRBJ1-3; CDR3aa: ASSYDRGNTIY
d_gene: TRBD1; v_gene: TRBV4-1; j_gene: TRBJ1-3; CDR3aa: ASRGQGLGNTIY
d_gene: NA; v_gene: TRBV19; j_gene: TRBJ2-5; CDR3aa: ASSIGAGQETQY
d_gene: NA; v_gene: TRBV5-1; j_gene: TRBJ2-7; CDR3aa: ASSLGQSSYEQY
d_gene: TRBD2; v_gene: TRBV4-3; j_gene: NA; CDR3aa: ASSQGGLAYEQY
d_gene: TRBD1; v_gene: TRBV5-6; j_gene: TRBJ2-2; CDR3aa: ASSQLGQGIAGELF
d_gene: NA; v_gene: TRBV29-1; j_gene: TRBJ1-1; CDR3aa: SLQTGSTEAF
d_gene: NA; v_gene: TRBV6-1; j_gene: TRBJ1-3; CDR3aa: ASSEVRGMALGNTIY
d_gene: TRBD1; v_gene: TRBV7-3; j_gene: TRBJ1-1; CDR3aa: ASSLDPGGVTEAF
d_gene: NA; v_gene: TRBV10-3; j_gene: TRBJ1-2; CDR3aa: AISEGGINYGYT
d_gene: TRBD2; v_gene: TRBV6-5; j_gene: TRBJ2-1; CDR3aa: ASLTGTSGGNEQF
d_gene: TRBD2; v_gene: TRBV9; j_gene: TRBJ2-5; CDR3aa: ASSAGTSGEETQY
d_gene: NA; v_gene: TRBV19; j_gene: TRBJ1-1; CDR3aa: ASTTDPGTPARFEAF
d_gene: TRBD2; v_gene: TRBV6-1; j_gene: TRBJ2-1; CDR3aa: ASSEAPGLLYQEQF
d_gene: TRBD1; v_gene: TRBV11-2; j_gene: TRBJ2-7; CDR3aa: ASSLPSGTAYEQY
d_gene: NA; v_gene: TRBV30; j_gene: TRBJ2-6; CDR3aa: AWKSISGANVLT
d_gene: TRBD1; v_gene: TRBV6-6; j_gene: TRBJ2-7; CDR3aa: ATIRTGGDEQY
d_gene: NA; v_gene: TRBV11-2; j_gene: TRBJ1-4; CDR3aa: ATGGAANEKLF
d_gene: NA; v_gene: TRBV5-6; j_gene: TRBJ2-3; CDR3aa: ASSFATRGSGDTQY
d_gene: NA; v_gene: TRBV7-4; j_gene: TRBJ1-1; CDR3aa: ASSCHRWVNTEAF